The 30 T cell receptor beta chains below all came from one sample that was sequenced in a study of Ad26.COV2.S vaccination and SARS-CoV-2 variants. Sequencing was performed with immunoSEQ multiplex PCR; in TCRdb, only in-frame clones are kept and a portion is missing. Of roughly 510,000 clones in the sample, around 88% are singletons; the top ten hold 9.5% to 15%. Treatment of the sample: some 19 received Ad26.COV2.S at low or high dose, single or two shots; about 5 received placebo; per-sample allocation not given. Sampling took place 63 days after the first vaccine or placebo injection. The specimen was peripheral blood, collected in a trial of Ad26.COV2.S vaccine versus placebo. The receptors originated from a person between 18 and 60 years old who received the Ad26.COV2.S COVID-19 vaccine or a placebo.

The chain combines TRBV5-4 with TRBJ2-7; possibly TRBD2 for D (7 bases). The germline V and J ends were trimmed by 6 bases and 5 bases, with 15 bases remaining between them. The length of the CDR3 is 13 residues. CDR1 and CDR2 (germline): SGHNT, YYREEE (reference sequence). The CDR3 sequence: CASKGGNRDEQYF. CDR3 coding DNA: TGTGCCAGCAAGGGGGGGAACCGCGACGAGCAGTACTTC.

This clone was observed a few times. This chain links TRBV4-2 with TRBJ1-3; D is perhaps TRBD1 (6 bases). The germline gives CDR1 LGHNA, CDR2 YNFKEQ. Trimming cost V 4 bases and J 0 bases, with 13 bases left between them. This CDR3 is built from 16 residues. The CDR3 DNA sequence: TGTGCCAGCAGCCGAAGGACGGGGGCCTCTGGAAACACCATATATTTT. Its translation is CASSRRTGASGNTIYF.

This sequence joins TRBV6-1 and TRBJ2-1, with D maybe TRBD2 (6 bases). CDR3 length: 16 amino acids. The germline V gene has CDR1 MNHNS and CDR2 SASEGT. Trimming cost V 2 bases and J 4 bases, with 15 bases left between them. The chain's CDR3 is CASSESRGRGYNEQFF. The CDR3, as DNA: TGTGCCAGCAGTGAATCGAGGGGTCGGGGGTACAATGAGCAGTTCTTC.

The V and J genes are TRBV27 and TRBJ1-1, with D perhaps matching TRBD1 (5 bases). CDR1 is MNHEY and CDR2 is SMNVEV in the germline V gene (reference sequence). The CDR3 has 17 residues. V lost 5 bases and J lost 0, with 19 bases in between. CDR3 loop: CASSNYQGPYMNTEAFF. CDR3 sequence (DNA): TGTGCCAGCAGTAATTACCAGGGACCATACATGAACACTGAAGCTTTCTTT.

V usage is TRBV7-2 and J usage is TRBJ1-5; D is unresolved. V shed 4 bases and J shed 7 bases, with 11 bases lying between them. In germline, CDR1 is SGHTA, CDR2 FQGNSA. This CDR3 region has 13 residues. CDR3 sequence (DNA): TGTGCCAGCAGCTATGAGGTTCAGCAGCCCCAGCATTTT. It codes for CASSYEVQQPQHF.

The CDR3 DNA sequence: TGTGCCATCACCTCCTCCGCCCAGAACACTGAAGCTTTCTTT. Its translation is CAITSSAQNTEAFF. This chain connects TRBV10-3 to TRBJ1-1; the D is unclear. The CDR3 contains 14 residues. V was cut by 7 bases and J by 1 base, with 13 bases left in between. Germline assignment: CDR1 ENHRY and CDR2 SYGVKD.

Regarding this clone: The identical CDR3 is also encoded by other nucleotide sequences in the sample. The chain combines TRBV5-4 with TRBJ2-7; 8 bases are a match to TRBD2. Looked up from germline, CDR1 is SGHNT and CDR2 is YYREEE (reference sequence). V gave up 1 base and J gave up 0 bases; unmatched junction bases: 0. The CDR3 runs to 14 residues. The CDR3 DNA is TGTGCCAGCAGCTTGAGCGGGAGCTCCTACGAGCAGTACTTC. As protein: CASSLSGSSYEQYF.

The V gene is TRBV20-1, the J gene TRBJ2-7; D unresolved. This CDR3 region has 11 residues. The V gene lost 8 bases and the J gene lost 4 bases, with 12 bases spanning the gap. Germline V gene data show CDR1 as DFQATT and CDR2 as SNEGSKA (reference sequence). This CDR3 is CSTFLRYEQYF. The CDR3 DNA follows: TGCAGTACCTTTCTTAGATACGAGCAGTACTTC.

DNA for the CDR3: TGTGCCAGCAGTCCGTCCATCCAGCTTACGTGGGATTCACCCCTCCACTTT. It translates to CASSPSIQLTWDSPLHF. V usage is TRBV6-6 and J usage is TRBJ1-6; D not certain. Germline V gene sequence: CDR1 MNHNY, CDR2 SVGAGI (reference sequence). The CDR3 consists of 17 residues. Trimming shortened V by 5 bases and J by 8 bases, and 22 bases separated the two germline ends.

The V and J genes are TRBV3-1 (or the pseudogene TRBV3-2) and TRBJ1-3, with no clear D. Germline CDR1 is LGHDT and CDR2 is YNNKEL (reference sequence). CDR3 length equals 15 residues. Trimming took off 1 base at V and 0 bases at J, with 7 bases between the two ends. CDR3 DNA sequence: TGTGCCAGCAGCCAAGCCCTGCCCTCTGGAAACACCATATATTTT. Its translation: CASSQALPSGNTIYF.

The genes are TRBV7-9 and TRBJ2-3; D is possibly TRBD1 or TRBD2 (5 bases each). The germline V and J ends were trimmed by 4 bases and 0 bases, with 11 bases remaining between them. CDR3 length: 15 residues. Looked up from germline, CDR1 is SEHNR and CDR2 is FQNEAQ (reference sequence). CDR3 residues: CASSYRGGSTDTQYF. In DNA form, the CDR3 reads TGTGCCAGCAGCTACCGGGGCGGAAGCACAGATACGCAGTATTTT.

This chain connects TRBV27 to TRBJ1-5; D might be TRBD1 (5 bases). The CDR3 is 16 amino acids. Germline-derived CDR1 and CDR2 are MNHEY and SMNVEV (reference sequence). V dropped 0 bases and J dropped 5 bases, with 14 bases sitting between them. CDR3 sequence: CASSLSMSREDQPQHF. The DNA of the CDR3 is TGTGCCAGCAGTTTATCAATGTCCAGGGAAGATCAGCCCCAGCATTTT.

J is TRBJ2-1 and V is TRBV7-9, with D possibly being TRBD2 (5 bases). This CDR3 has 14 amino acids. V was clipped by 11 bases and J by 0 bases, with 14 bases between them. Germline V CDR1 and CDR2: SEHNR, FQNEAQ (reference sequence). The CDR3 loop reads CAAEAETSYNEQFF. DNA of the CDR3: TGTGCCGCGGAGGCGGAAACCTCCTACAATGAGCAGTTCTTC.

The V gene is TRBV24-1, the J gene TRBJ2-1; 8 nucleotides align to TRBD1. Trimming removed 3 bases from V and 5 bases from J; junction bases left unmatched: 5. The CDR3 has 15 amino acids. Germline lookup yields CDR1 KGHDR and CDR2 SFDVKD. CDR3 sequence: CATSDRTGPDNEQFF. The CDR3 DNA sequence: TGTGCCACCAGTGATCGGACAGGGCCCGACAATGAGCAGTTCTTC.

The CDR3 spells CASSSLAGVKETQYF. The CDR3 DNA reads as TGTGCCAGCAGTTCCCTAGCGGGAGTAAAGGAGACCCAGTACTTC. The chain carries TRBV6-2 or TRBV6-3 and TRBJ2-5, with 10 bases that match TRBD2. In germline, CDR1 is MNHEY, CDR2 SVGEGT. V lost 4 bases and J lost 5; bases outside the gene matches: 7. This CDR3 is built from 15 residues.

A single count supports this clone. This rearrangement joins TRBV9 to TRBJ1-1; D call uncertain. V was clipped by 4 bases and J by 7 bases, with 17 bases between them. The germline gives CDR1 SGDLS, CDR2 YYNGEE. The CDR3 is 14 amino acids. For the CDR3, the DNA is TGTGCCAGCAGCAACTCGGGAGGAGGGCATGAAGCTTTCTTT. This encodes CASSNSGGGHEAFF.

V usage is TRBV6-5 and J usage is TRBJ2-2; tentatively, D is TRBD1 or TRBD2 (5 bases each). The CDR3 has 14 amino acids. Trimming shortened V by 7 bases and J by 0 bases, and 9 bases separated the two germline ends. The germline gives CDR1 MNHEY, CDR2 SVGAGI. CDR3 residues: CASMGRTNTGELFF. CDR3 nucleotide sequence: TGTGCCAGCATGGGACGCACGAACACCGGGGAGCTGTTTTTT.

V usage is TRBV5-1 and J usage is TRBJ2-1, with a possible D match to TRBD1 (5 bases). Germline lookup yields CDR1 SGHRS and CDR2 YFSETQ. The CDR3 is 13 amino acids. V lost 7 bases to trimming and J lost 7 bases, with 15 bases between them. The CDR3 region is CASFDSPGNEQFF. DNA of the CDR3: TGCGCCAGCTTCGACAGCCCGGGTAATGAGCAGTTCTTC.

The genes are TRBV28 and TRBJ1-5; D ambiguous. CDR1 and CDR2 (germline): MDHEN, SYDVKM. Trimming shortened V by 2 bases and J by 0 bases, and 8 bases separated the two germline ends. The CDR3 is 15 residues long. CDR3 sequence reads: CASSLRAYSNQPQHF. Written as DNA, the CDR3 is TGTGCCAGCAGTTTAAGGGCATATAGCAATCAGCCCCAGCATTTT.

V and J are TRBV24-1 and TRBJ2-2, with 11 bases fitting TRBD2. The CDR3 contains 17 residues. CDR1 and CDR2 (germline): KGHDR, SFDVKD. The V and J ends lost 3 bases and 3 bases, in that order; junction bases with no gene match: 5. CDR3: CATSDLLAGVDTGELFF. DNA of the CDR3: TGTGCCACCAGTGATCTACTAGCGGGAGTAGACACCGGGGAGCTGTTTTTT.

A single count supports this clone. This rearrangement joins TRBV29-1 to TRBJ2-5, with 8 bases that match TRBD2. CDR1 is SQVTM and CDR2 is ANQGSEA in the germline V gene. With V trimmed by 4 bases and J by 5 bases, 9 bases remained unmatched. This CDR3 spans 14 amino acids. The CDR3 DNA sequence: TGCAGCGTTGGGTTAGCGGGACCTGGTGAGACCCAGTACTTC. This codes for CSVGLAGPGETQYF.

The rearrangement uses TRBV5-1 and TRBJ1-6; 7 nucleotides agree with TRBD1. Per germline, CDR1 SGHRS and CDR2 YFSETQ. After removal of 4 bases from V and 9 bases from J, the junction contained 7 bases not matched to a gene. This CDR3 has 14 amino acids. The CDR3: CASSQTGYLSPLHF. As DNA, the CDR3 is TGCGCCAGCAGCCAGACAGGGTATCTTTCACCCCTCCACTTT.

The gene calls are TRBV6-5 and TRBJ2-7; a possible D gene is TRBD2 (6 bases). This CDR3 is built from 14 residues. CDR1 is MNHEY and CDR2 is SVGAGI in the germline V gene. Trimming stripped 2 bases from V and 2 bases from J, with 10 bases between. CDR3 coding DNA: TGTGCCAGCAGTTACGGGCGGGGAACCTACGAGCAGTACTTC. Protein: CASSYGRGTYEQYF.

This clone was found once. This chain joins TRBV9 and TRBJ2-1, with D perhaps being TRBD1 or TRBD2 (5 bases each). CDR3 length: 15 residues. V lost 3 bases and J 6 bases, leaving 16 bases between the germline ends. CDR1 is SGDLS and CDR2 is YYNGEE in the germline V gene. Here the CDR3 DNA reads TGTGCCAGCAGCGCCCCCGGGACCAGCGTCAATGAGCAGTTCTTC. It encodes CASSAPGTSVNEQFF.

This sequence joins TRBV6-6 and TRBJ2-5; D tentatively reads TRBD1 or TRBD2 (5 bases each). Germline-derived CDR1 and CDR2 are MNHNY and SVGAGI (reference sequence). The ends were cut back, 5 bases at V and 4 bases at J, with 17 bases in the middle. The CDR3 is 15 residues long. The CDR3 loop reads CASSPPPGTGETQYF. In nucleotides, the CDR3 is TGTGCCAGCAGTCCCCCCCCCGGGACGGGAGAGACCCAGTACTTC.

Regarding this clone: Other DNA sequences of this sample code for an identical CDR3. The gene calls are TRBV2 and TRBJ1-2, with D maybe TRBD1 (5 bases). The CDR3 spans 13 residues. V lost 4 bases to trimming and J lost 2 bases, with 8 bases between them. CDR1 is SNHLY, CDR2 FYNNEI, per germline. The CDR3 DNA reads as TGTGCCAGCAGTGGGGACGGGAACTATGGCTACACCTTC. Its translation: CASSGDGNYGYTF.

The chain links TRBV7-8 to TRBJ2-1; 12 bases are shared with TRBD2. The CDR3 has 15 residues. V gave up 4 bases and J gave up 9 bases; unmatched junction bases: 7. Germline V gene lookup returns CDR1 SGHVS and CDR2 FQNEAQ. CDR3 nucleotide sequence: TGTGCCAGCAGCTCCCCGGGACTAGCGGGCCCTGAGCAGTTCTTC. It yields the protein CASSSPGLAGPEQFF.

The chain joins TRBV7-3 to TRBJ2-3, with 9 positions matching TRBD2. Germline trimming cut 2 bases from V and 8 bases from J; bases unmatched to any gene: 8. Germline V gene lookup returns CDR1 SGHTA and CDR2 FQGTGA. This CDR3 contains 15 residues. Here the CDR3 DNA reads TGTGCCAGCAGCTTACAGGCGGGAGGGCTCGGTACGCAGTATTTT. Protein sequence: CASSLQAGGLGTQYF.

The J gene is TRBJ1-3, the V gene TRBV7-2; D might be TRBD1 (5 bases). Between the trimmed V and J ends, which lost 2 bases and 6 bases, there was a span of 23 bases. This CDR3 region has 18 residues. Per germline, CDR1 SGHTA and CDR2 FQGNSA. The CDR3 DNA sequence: TGTGCCAGCAGCTTATGGGGTAGGGACGCCGTTTCGGCAAACACCATATATTTT. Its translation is CASSLWGRDAVSANTIYF.

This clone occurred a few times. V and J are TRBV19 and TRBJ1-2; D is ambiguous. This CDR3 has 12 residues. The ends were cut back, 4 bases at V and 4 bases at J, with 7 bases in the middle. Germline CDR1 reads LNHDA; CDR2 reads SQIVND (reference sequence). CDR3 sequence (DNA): TGTGCCAGTAGTACAGAAAGCTATGGCTACACCTTC. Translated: CASSTESYGYTF.